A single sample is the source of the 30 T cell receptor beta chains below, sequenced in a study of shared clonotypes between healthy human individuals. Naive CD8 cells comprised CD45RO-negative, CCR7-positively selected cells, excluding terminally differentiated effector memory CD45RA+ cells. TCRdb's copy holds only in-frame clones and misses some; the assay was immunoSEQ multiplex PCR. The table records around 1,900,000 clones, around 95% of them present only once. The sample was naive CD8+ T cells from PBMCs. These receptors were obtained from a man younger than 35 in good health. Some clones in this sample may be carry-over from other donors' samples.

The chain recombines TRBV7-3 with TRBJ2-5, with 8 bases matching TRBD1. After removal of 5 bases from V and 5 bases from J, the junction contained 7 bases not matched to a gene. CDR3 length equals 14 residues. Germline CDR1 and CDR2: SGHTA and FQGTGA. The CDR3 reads CASSPNRGRETQYF. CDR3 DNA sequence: TGTGCCAGCAGCCCCAACAGGGGGAGGGAGACCCAGTACTTC.

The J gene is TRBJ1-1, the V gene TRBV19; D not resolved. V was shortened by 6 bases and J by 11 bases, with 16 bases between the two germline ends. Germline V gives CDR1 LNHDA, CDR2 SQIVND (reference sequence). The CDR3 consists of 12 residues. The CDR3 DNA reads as TGTGCCAGTAGCAGCGGACCCCCCGGGGCTTTCTTT. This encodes CASSSGPPGAFF. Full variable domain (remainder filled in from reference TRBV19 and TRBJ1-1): DGGITQSPKYLFRKEGQNVTLSCEQNLNHDAMYWYRQDPGQGLRLIYYSQIVNDFQKGDIAEGYSVSREKKESFPLTVTSAQKNPTAFYLCASSSGPPGAFFGQGTRLTVV.

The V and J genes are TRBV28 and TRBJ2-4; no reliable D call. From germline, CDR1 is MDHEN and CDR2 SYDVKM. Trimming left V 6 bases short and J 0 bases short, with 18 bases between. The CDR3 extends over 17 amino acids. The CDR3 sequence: CASSSPRSSIAKNIQYF. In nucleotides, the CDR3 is TGTGCCAGCAGCTCCCCCAGATCTTCTATAGCCAAAAACATTCAGTACTTC.

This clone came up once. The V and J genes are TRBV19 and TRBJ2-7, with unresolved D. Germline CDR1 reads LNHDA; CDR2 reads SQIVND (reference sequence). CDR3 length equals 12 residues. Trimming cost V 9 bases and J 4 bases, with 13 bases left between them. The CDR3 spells CASAASGYEQYF. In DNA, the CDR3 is TGTGCCAGCGCCGCCTCGGGTTACGAGCAGTACTTC.

This chain's CDR3 is CAIKDTSNTEAFF. CDR3 coding DNA: TGTGCCATCAAAGACACCTCGAACACTGAAGCTTTCTTT. This chain joins TRBV10-3 and TRBJ1-1; no clear D gene. This CDR3 spans 13 amino acids. The germline CDR1 and CDR2 sequences are ENHRY and SYGVKD. The V end was cut by 7 bases, the J end by 1 base, with 10 bases between.

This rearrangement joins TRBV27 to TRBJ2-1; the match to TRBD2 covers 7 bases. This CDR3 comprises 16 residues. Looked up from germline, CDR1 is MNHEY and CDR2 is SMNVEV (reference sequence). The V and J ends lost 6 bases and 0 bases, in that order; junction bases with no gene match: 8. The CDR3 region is CASRTLAVSSYNEQFF. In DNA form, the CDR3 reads TGTGCCAGCAGGACCCTAGCGGTAAGCTCCTACAATGAGCAGTTCTTC.

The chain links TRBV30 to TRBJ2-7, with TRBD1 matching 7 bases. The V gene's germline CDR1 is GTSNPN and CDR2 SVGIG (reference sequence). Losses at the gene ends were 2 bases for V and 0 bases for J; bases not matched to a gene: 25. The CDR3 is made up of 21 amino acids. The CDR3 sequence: CAWSSLDRWRSNLGPSYEQYF. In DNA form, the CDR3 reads TGTGCCTGGAGTTCTTTGGACAGGTGGCGATCGAACCTTGGCCCCTCCTACGAGCAGTACTTC.

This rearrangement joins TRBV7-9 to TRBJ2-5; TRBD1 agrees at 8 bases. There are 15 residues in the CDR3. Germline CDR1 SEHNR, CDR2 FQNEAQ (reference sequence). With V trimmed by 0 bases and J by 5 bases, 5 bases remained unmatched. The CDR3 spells CASSLAVAGGETQYF. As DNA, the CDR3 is TGTGCCAGCAGCTTAGCGGTGGCAGGGGGCGAGACCCAGTACTTC. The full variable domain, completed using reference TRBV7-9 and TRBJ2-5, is DTGVSQNPRHKITKRGQNVTFRCDPISEHNRLYWYRQTLGQGPEFLTYFQNEAQLEKSRLLSDRFSAERPKGSFSTLEIQRTEQGDSAMYLCASSLAVAGGETQYFGPGTRLLVL.

Here the CDR3 DNA reads TGTGCCAGCAGCTTATGGGGCCGGAGCACAGATACGCAGTATTTT. Amino acids: CASSLWGRSTDTQYF. The V call is TRBV7-6, the J call TRBJ2-3; D might be TRBD1 (5 bases). This CDR3 has 15 residues. The ends were cut back, 2 bases at V and 0 bases at J, with 9 bases in the middle. Germline V gives CDR1 SGHVS, CDR2 FNYEAQ.

Here the CDR3 reads CASSEGTGGIAGEDFWETQYF. The CDR3 DNA is TGTGCCAGCAGTGAAGGGACAGGGGGGATAGCGGGAGAGGATTTTTGGGAGACCCAGTACTTC. The chain links TRBV6-1 to TRBJ2-5; D possibly corresponds to TRBD1 (10 bases). The CDR3 has 21 amino acids. Looked up from germline, CDR1 is MNHNS and CDR2 is SASEGT. V was trimmed by 1 base and J by 5 bases, leaving 32 bases between them.

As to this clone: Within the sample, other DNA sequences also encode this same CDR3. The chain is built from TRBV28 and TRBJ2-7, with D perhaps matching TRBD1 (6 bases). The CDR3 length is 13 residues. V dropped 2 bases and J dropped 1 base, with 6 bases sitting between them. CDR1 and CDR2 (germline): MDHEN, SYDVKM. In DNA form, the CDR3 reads TGTGCCAGCAGTTTAAGGGGGTCCTACGAGCAGTACTTC. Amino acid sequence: CASSLRGSYEQYF. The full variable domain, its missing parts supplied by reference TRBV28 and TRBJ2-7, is DVKVTQSSRYLVKRTGEKVFLECVQDMDHENMFWYRQDPGLGLRLIYFSYDVKMKEKGDIPEGYSVSREKKERFSLILESASTNQTSMYLCASSLRGSYEQYFGPGTRLTVT.

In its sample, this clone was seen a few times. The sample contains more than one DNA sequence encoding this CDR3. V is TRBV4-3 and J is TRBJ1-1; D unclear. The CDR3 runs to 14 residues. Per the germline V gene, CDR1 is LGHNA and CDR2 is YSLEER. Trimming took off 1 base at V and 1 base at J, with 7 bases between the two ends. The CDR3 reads CASSQGTANTEAFF. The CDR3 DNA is TGCGCCAGCAGCCAAGGGACCGCGAACACTGAAGCTTTCTTT.

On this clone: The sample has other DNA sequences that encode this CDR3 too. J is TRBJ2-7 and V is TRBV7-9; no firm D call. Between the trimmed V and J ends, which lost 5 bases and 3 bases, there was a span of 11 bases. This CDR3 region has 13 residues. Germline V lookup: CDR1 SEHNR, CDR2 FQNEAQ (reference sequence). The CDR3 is CASSPADGYEQYF. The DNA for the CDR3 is TGTGCCAGCAGCCCTGCAGACGGCTACGAGCAGTACTTC.

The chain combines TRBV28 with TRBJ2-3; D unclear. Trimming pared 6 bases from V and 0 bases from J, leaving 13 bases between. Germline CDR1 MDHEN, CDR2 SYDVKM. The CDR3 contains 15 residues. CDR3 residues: CASSLTTGSTDTQYF. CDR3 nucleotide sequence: TGTGCCAGCAGCCTTACCACCGGAAGCACAGATACGCAGTATTTT.

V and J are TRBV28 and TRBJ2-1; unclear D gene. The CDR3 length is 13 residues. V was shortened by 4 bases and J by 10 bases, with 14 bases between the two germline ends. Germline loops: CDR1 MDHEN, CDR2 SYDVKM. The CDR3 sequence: CASSSPGFLEQFF. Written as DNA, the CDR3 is TGTGCCAGCAGTTCCCCTGGGTTTCTGGAGCAGTTCTTC.

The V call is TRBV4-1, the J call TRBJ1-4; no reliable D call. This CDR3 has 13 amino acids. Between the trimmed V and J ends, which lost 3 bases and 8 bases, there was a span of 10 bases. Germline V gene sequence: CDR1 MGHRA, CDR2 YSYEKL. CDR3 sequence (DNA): TGCGCCAGCAGCCAGAGATTGGGGGAAAAACTGTTTTTT. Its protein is CASSQRLGEKLFF.

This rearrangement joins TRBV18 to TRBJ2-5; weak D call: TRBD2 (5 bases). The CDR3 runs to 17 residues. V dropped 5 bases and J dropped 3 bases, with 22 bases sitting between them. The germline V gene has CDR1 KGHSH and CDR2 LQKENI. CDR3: CASSSGQRGSGKETQYF. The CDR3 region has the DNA TGTGCCAGCTCATCAGGCCAACGGGGTTCCGGGAAAGAGACCCAGTACTTC.

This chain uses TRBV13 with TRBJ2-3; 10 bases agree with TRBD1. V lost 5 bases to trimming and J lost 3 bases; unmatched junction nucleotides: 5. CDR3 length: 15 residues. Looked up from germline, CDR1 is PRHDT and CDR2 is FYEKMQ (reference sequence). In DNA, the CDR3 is TGTGCCAGCAGCCCCCGGGACAGGGGTACAGATACGCAGTATTTT. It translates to CASSPRDRGTDTQYF. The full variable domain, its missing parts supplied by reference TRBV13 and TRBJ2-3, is AAGVIQSPRHLIKEKRETATLKCYPIPRHDTVYWYQQGPGQDPQFLISFYEKMQSDKGSIPDRFSAQQFSDYHSELNMSSLELGDSALYFCASSPRDRGTDTQYFGPGTRLTVL.

DNA for the CDR3: TGTGCCAGCAGTGGGACATTAAATAGCAATCAGCCCCAGCATTTT. Translated: CASSGTLNSNQPQHF. The chain combines TRBV6-1 with TRBJ1-5; a possible D gene is TRBD1 (5 bases). V lost 4 bases and J lost 0, with 10 bases in between. The CDR3 is made up of 15 amino acids. Germline V gene sequence: CDR1 MNHNS, CDR2 SASEGT.

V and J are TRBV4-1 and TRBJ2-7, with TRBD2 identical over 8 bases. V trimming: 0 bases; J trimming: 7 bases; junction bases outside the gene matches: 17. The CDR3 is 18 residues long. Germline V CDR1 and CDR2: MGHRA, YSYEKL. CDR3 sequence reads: CASSQDLGGRPSGGEQYF. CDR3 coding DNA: TGCGCCAGCAGCCAAGATCTAGGAGGACGCCCATCGGGGGGGGAGCAGTACTTC.

DNA for the CDR3: TGTGCCAGCAGTCCACAGGAAGCTTTCTTT. Its translation: CASSPQEAFF. V usage is TRBV27 and J usage is TRBJ1-1; D ambiguous. Trimming left V 5 bases short and J 8 bases short, with 6 bases between. CDR1 is MNHEY, CDR2 SMNVEV, per germline (reference sequence). The CDR3 has 10 amino acids.

The CDR3 spells CASSLSPRVTAYNEQFF. CDR3 nucleotide sequence: TGTGCCAGCAGCTTGTCACCCCGGGTGACTGCCTACAATGAGCAGTTCTTC. This sequence joins TRBV5-4 and TRBJ2-1; D uncertain. V lost 1 base, J lost 2 bases, and 16 bases lay in between. Looked up from germline, CDR1 is SGHNT and CDR2 is YYREEE (reference sequence). The CDR3 loop spans 17 amino acids. The whole variable domain, filled in from reference TRBV5-4 and TRBJ2-1, reads ETGVTQSPTHLIKTRGQQVTLRCSSQSGHNTVSWYQQALGQGPQFIFQYYREEENGRGNFPPRFSGLQFPNYSSELNVNALELDDSALYLCASSLSPRVTAYNEQFFGPGTRLTVL.

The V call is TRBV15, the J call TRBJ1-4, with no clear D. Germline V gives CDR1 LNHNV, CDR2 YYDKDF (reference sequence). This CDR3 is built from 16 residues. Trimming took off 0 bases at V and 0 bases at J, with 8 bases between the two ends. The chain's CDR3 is CATSRERVTTNEKLFF. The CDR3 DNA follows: TGTGCCACCAGCAGAGAAAGGGTAACAACTAATGAAAAACTGTTTTTT.

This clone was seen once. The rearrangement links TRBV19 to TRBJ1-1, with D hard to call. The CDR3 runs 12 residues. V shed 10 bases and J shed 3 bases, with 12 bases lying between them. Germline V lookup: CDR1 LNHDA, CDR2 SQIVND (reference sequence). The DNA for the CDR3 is TGTGCCACCCTGGTGGGTTACACTGAAGCTTTCTTT. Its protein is CATLVGYTEAFF.

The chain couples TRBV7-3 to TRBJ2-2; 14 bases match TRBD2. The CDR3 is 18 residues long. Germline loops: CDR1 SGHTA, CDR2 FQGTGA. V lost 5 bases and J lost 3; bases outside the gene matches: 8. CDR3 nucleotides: TGTGCCAGCAGCGATCGACTAGCGGGAGGGTTCGACACCGGGGAGCTGTTTTTT. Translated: CASSDRLAGGFDTGELFF.

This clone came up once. The CDR3 here is CASSHGPGAGDVEQFF. CDR3 nucleotides: TGCGCCAGCAGCCATGGACCCGGGGCGGGAGACGTTGAGCAGTTCTTC. This chain joins TRBV4-3 and TRBJ2-1, with TRBD2 identical over 7 bases. Germline V lookup: CDR1 LGHNA, CDR2 YSLEER. This CDR3 has 16 residues. J gave up 9 bases and V 3 bases, and 14 bases lay outside the gene matches.

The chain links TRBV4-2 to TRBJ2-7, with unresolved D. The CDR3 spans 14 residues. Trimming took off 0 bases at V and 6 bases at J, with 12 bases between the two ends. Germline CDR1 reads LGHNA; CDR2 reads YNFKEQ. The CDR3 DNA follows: TGTGCCAGCAGCCAAGAAAAGGGTCGGTTCGAGCAGTACTTC. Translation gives CASSQEKGRFEQYF.

The CDR3 DNA is TGTGCCAGCAGCCCCGGGACAGGGACCAACGTCCTGACTTTC. This codes for CASSPGTGTNVLTF. The rearrangement uses TRBV28 and TRBJ2-6; 9 bases are a match to TRBD1. The CDR3 is 14 amino acids. Germline assignment: CDR1 MDHEN and CDR2 SYDVKM. The V segment lost 6 bases and the J segment 8 bases; nucleotides outside the gene matches: 5.

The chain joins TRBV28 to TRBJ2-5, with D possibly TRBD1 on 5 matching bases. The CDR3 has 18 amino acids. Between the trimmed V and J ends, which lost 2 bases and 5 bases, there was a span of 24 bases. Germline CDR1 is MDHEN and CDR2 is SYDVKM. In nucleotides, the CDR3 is TGTGCCAGCAGTTTAGAACGCAGGGTTAGTGGTATCAGGGAGACCCAGTACTTC. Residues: CASSLERRVSGIRETQYF.

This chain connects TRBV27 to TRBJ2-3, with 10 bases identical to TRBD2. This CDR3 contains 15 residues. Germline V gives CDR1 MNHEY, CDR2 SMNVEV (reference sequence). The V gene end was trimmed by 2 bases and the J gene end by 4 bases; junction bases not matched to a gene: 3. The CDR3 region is CASSLVAGGADTQYF. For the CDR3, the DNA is TGTGCCAGCAGTTTAGTAGCGGGAGGAGCAGATACGCAGTATTTT.